A selection of T cell receptor beta chains follows, all from one sample in a study of T-cell memory formation after mild COVID-19. MiXCR, applied by TCRdb to the 5' RACE reads, yields one record per CDR3 protein. The sample contains hundreds of thousands of distinct CDR3 sequences, about 18% of which appear only once. Sequencing input: PBMCs or a T cell subset sorted from them (not recorded which). These receptors were obtained from an adult woman who had mild COVID-19 (a few samples of this study predate the infection). Cell type and time point are not known. The CDR3 runs from the conserved cysteine through the conserved F or W. A D gene is named only where the DNA matches it firmly. Size is stated for part of the rows, as once, few or many counts, or as a class when the clone is expanded.

TRBJ2-7 . TRBD1 TRBV18 TGTGCCAGCTCACCACAGGACAGGGTAATTCCCGAGCAGTACTTC CASSPQDRVIPEQYF
TRBJ1-5 . TRBD1 TRBV30 TGTGCCTGGAGTCGTGACAGGGTGAAGGGCGGCAATCAGCCCCAGCATTTT CAWSRDRVKGGNQPQHF
TRBJ2-2 few . TRBV7-3 TGTGCCAGCAGCTTAACCCCGAACACCGGGGAGCTGTTTTTT CASSLTPNTGELFF
TRBJ1-2 many . TRBV9 TGTGCCAGCAGCGCCTCGAACTATGGCTACACCTTC CASSASNYGYTF
TRBJ2-1 few TRBD2 TRBV20-1 TGCAGTGCCCTAGCGGGGTCCGGGTACAATGAGCAGTTCTTC CSALAGSGYNEQFF
TRBJ2-1 . . TRBV6-5 TGTGCCAGCAGTTACTTAGGAGGGTATGAGCAGTTCTTC CASSYLGGYEQFF
TRBJ2-3 few TRBD1 TRBV10-3 TGTGCCATCAGTGAGGGACAGGGGGCTACAGATACGCAGTATTTT CAISEGQGATDTQYF
TRBJ2-6 few . TRBV25-1 TGTGCCAGCAGTTCCTACTCTGGGGCCAACGTCCTGACTTTC CASSSYSGANVLTF
TRBJ2-3 . . TRBV5-5 TGTGCCAGCAGCCCCACGATAGCAGATACGCAGTATTTT CASSPTIADTQYF
TRBJ2-4 . . TRBV6-6 TGTGCCAGCAGTTCGGACCGCGGCATTCAGTACTTC CASSSDRGIQYF
TRBJ2-7 few TRBD1 TRBV7-9 TGTGCCAGCAGCCTCGGGACAGGGGCCCCCGGCTCCTACGAGCAGTACTTC CASSLGTGAPGSYEQYF
TRBJ2-4 few TRBD2 TRBV5-6 TGTGCCAGCAGCTTGGGACTAGCGAGAGCCAAAAACATTCAGTACTTC CASSLGLARAKNIQYF
TRBJ2-2 . . TRBV9 TGTGCCAGCAGCTTTAGGACGAACACCGGGGAGCTGTTTTTT CASSFRTNTGELFF